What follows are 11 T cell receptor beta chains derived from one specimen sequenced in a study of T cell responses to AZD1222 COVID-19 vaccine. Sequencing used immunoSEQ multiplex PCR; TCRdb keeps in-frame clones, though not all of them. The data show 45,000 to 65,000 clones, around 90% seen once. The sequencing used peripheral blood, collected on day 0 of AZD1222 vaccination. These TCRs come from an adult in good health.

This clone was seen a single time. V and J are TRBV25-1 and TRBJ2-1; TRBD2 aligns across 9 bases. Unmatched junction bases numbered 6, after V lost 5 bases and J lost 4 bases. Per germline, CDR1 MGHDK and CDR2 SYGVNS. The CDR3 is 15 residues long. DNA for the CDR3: TGTGCCAGCAGTTTAGCGGGAGACGATTACAATGAGCAGTTCTTC. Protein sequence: CASSLAGDDYNEQFF.

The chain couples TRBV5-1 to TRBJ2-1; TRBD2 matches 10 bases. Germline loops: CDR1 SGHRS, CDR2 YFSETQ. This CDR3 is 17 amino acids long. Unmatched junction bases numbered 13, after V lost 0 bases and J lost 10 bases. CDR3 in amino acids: CASSLETRLAGEGEQFF. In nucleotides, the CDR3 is TGCGCCAGCAGCTTGGAGACCAGGCTAGCGGGAGAAGGCGAGCAGTTCTTC. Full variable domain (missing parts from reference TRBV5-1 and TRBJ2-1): KAGVTQTPRYLIKTRGQQVTLSCSPISGHRSVSWYQQTPGQGLQFLFEYFSETQRNKGNFPGRFSGRQFSNSRSEMNVSTLELGDSALYLCASSLETRLAGEGEQFFGPGTRLTVL.

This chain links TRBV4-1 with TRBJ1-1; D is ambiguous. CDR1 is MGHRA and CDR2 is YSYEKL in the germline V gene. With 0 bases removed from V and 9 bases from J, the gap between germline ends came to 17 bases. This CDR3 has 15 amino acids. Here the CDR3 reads CASSQDLGNSAQAFF. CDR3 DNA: TGCGCCAGCAGCCAAGATCTGGGCAACTCAGCCCAAGCTTTCTTT.

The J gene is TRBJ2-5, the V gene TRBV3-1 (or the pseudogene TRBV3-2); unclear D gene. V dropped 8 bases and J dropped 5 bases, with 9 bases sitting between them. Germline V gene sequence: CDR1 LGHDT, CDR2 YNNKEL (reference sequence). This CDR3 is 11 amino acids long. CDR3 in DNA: TGTGCCAGCGGCCTAACTGAGACCCAGTACTTC. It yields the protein CASGLTETQYF.

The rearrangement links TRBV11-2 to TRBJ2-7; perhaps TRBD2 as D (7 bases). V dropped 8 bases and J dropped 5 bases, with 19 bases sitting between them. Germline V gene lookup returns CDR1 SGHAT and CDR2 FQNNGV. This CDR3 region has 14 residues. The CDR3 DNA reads TGTGCCAGCCGGGGAGGGGGTAGTTTTCACGAGCAGTACTTC. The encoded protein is CASRGGGSFHEQYF.

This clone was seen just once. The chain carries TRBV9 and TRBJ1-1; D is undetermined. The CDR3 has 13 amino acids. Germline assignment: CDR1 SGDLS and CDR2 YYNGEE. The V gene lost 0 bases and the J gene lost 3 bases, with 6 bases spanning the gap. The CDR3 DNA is TGTGCCAGCAGCGTAGGAGATGACACTGAAGCTTTCTTT. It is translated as CASSVGDDTEAFF.

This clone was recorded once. CDR3 amino acids: CSVGLAGDTGELFF. DNA of the CDR3: TGCAGCGTCGGACTAGCGGGAGACACCGGGGAGCTGTTTTTT. This rearrangement joins TRBV29-1 to TRBJ2-2, with 13 bases identical to TRBD2. CDR1 and CDR2 (germline): SQVTM, ANQGSEA. This CDR3 spans 14 amino acids. Unmatched junction bases numbered 1, after V lost 6 bases and J lost 3 bases.

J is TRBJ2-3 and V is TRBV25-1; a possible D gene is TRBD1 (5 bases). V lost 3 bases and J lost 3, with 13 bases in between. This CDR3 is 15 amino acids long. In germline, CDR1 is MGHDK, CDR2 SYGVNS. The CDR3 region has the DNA TGTGCCAGCAGTGAGCCAGGGTTCCAGACAGATACGCAGTATTTT. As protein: CASSEPGFQTDTQYF.

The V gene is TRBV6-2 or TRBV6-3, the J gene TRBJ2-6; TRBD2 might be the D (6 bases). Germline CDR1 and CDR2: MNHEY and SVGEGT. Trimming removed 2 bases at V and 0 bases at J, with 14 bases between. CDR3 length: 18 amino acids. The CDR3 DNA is TGTGCCAGCAGTTACCGGACTACCCCAGTCTCTGGGGCCAACGTCCTGACTTTC. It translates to CASSYRTTPVSGANVLTF.

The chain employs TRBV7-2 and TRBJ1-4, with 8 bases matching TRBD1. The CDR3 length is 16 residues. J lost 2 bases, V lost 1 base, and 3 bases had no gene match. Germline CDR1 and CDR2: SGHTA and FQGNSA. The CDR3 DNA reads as TGTGCCAGCAGCTTAGGACAGGGGAGGACTAATGAAAAACTGTTTTTT. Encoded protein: CASSLGQGRTNEKLFF.

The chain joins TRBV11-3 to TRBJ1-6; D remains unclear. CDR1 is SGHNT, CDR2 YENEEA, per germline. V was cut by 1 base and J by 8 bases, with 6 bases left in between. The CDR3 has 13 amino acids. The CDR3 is CASSLGRDSPLHF. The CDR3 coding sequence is TGTGCCAGCAGCTTAGGGAGGGATTCACCCCTCCACTTT.